A single sample is the source of the 28 T cell receptor beta chains below, sequenced in a study of blood T cell repertoires in COVID-19. Using immunoSEQ multiplex PCR, the repertoire was profiled, and TCRdb retains in-frame clones only, with some absent. The sample includes roughly 380,000 clones, around 87% of them seen just once. The sequenced sample consisted of PBMCs or T cells enriched from blood (not recorded which). These receptors all stem from a young man who had recovered from COVID-19.

This clone occurred many times. This chain uses TRBV9 with TRBJ2-7; TRBD2 is a possible D gene (6 bases). Germline lookup yields CDR1 SGDLS and CDR2 YYNGEE. This CDR3 spans 14 amino acids. The V end lost 0 bases, the J end lost 4 bases, and 11 bases lay between the germline ends. CDR3 coding DNA: TGTGCCAGCAGCGTAGGCGGGGAGCCGTACGAGCAGTACTTC. Residues: CASSVGGEPYEQYF.

The CDR3 is CASSFAGASYNEQFF. The CDR3 DNA follows: TGTGCCAGCAGCTTTGCGGGGGCCTCCTACAATGAGCAGTTCTTC. The J gene is TRBJ2-1, the V gene TRBV7-2; TRBD2 might be the D (7 bases). The CDR3 sequence is 15 residues long. CDR1 is SGHTA, CDR2 FQGNSA, per germline. The V end was cut by 3 bases, the J end by 0 bases, with 9 bases between.

The V call is TRBV30, the J call TRBJ2-3, with D hard to call. Germline CDR1 reads GTSNPN; CDR2 reads SVGIG (reference sequence). Trimming shortened V by 4 bases and J by 7 bases, and 9 bases separated the two germline ends. There are 11 residues in the CDR3. CDR3 sequence (DNA): TGTGCCTGGACGCCACAAAATACGCAGTATTTT. The encoded protein is CAWTPQNTQYF.

This chain uses TRBV2 with TRBJ1-2; maybe TRBD1 (6 bases). V dropped 6 bases and J dropped 5 bases, with 10 bases sitting between them. Germline CDR1 is SNHLY and CDR2 is FYNNEI. The CDR3 is made up of 12 amino acids. CDR3 protein: CASRVGAYGYTF. The CDR3 DNA reads TGTGCCAGCAGGGTGGGGGCATATGGCTACACCTTC.

V usage is TRBV5-1 and J usage is TRBJ2-5; D remains unclear. CDR3 length: 15 residues. The V gene lost 4 bases and the J gene lost 5 bases, with 18 bases spanning the gap. Germline V gene data show CDR1 as SGHRS and CDR2 as YFSETQ. Here the CDR3 reads CASSTGSQLRETQYF. DNA of the CDR3: TGCGCCAGCAGCACCGGGTCCCAGTTACGTGAGACCCAGTACTTC. The variable domain in full, completed from reference TRBV5-1 and TRBJ2-5, reads KAGVTQTPRYLIKTRGQQVTLSCSPISGHRSVSWYQQTPGQGLQFLFEYFSETQRNKGNFPGRFSGRQFSNSRSEMNVSTLELGDSALYLCASSTGSQLRETQYFGPGTRLLVL.

V and J are TRBV6-5 and TRBJ2-2; 9 positions agree with TRBD1. CDR1 and CDR2 from the germline V gene are MNHEY and SVGAGI. The CDR3 totals 16 residues. Trimming took 4 bases from V and 1 from J; bases not matched to a gene: 4. The CDR3 loop is CASSSDRGGNTGELFF. Written as DNA, the CDR3 is TGTGCCAGCAGTTCTGACAGGGGGGGGAACACCGGGGAGCTGTTTTTT.

The chain uses TRBV14 and TRBJ2-5, with 7 bases that match TRBD1. With 2 bases clipped from V and 5 bases from J, the junction kept 11 bases outside the gene matches. The CDR3 has 16 amino acids. The germline V gene encodes CDR1 SGHDN and CDR2 FVKESK. The CDR3 DNA sequence: TGTGCCAGCAGCCAAAAATCTTCGACAGGGCACGAGACCCAGTACTTC. This translates into CASSQKSSTGHETQYF.

A word on this clone: Other DNA sequences from this sample encode an identical CDR3 as well. The rearrangement joins TRBV6-1 to TRBJ1-2, with D perhaps matching TRBD1 (5 bases). The V and J ends lost 1 base and 4 bases respectively, with 13 bases between them. The CDR3 runs to 15 residues. From germline, CDR1 is MNHNS and CDR2 SASEGT. The CDR3 DNA is TGTGCCAGCAGTGAAGGACAGCCGGCCGGCTATGGCTACACCTTC. Translation: CASSEGQPAGYGYTF.

The V gene is TRBV11-2, the J gene TRBJ2-5; 11 bases line up with TRBD2. This CDR3 spans 16 amino acids. Looked up from germline, CDR1 is SGHAT and CDR2 is FQNNGV. The V and J ends lost 5 bases and 4 bases, in that order; junction bases with no gene match: 9. CDR3 coding DNA: TGTGCCAGCAGCAATAGGGTAGCGGGGGGGGTAGAGACCCAGTACTTC. Protein: CASSNRVAGGVETQYF.

The V and J genes are TRBV2 and TRBJ1-1; no clear D. There are 14 residues in the CDR3. The germline V and J ends were trimmed by 10 bases and 0 bases, with 15 bases remaining between them. Germline CDR1 is SNHLY and CDR2 is FYNNEI. CDR3 bases: TGTGCCACCGTTGGGCCTCAAGTGAACACTGAAGCTTTCTTT. Amino acids: CATVGPQVNTEAFF. Full variable domain (missing parts from reference TRBV2 and TRBJ1-1): EPEVTQTPSHQVTQMGQEVILRCVPISNHLYFYWYRQILGQKVEFLVSFYNNEISEKSEIFDDQFSVERPDGSNFTLKIRSTKLEDSAMYFCATVGPQVNTEAFFGQGTRLTVV.

This clone was detected a few times. V and J are TRBV4-3 and TRBJ1-1; unclear D gene. The CDR3 runs to 13 residues. Germline assignment: CDR1 LGHNA and CDR2 YSLEER. The V end was cut by 0 bases, the J end by 11 bases, with 13 bases between. The CDR3 sequence: CASSQEWREWAFF. CDR3 coding DNA: TGCGCCAGCAGCCAAGAGTGGCGGGAATGGGCTTTCTTT.

To note about this clone: Other DNA sequences in this specimen translate into the identical CDR3. The gene calls are TRBV4-3 and TRBJ1-2; D remains unclear. Germline V CDR1 and CDR2: LGHNA, YSLEER. The CDR3 totals 13 residues. Trimming stripped 0 bases from V and 4 bases from J, with 6 bases between. The CDR3 coding sequence is TGCGCCAGCAGCCAAGATCGAGGCTATGGCTACACCTTC. The encoded protein is CASSQDRGYGYTF.

The rearrangement uses TRBV7-8 and TRBJ2-7; weak D call: TRBD2 (6 bases). The CDR3 contains 12 residues. Trimming left V 5 bases short and J 7 bases short, with 12 bases between. Germline V lookup: CDR1 SGHVS, CDR2 FQNEAQ. The CDR3: CASSLRDWEQYF. The CDR3 DNA sequence: TGTGCCAGCAGCCTCCGGGACTGGGAGCAGTACTTC.

There are a few counts of this clone. The DNA of the CDR3 is TGTGCCAGCAGCTTTGTCCTTCTACAGAAAACAGGGGTGAATCAGCCCCAGCATTTT. Amino acid sequence: CASSFVLLQKTGVNQPQHF. The V and J genes are TRBV11-3 and TRBJ1-5; 7 bases match TRBD1. Germline trimming cut 3 bases from V and 4 bases from J; bases unmatched to any gene: 18. CDR1 is SGHNT and CDR2 is YENEEA in the germline V gene. The CDR3 consists of 19 residues.

The V gene is TRBV7-2, the J gene TRBJ2-5, with D possibly being TRBD2 (6 bases). CDR3 length equals 15 residues. CDR1 is SGHTA, CDR2 FQGNSA, per germline. V lost 6 bases and J 7 bases, leaving 21 bases between the germline ends. The CDR3: CASRTGLGQEGTQYF. The CDR3 nucleotides read TGTGCCAGCAGGACCGGATTGGGCCAGGAGGGGACCCAGTACTTC.

The rearrangement links TRBV5-1 to TRBJ2-3; D remains ambiguous. Germline CDR1 SGHRS, CDR2 YFSETQ. The CDR3 contains 12 residues. V shed 2 bases and J shed 3 bases, with 4 bases lying between them. CDR3 protein: CASSFQTDTQYF. In nucleotides, the CDR3 is TGCGCCAGCAGCTTTCAAACAGATACGCAGTATTTT.

The chain combines TRBV3-1 (or the pseudogene TRBV3-2) with TRBJ2-2; 12 bases are a match to TRBD2. Germline CDR1 and CDR2: LGHDT and YNNKEL (reference sequence). The CDR3 has 16 residues. Trimming took 1 base from V and 4 from J; bases not matched to a gene: 1. Written as DNA, the CDR3 is TGTGCCAGCAGCCAAGGACTAGCGGGGGTCACCGGGGAGCTGTTTTTT. It is translated as CASSQGLAGVTGELFF.

The chain joins TRBV19 to TRBJ2-5; the match to TRBD1 covers 8 bases. CDR1 and CDR2 from the germline V gene are LNHDA and SQIVND (reference sequence). The CDR3 loop spans 14 amino acids. The ends lost 5 bases at V and 1 base at J; junction bases unmatched: 3. For the CDR3, the DNA is TGTGCCAGTAGTTTCGGGACAGGCCAAGAGACCCAGTACTTC. Translated, it gives CASSFGTGQETQYF.

The V gene is TRBV11-2, the J gene TRBJ2-7, with D possibly being TRBD2 (5 bases). CDR1 SGHAT and CDR2 FQNNGV come from the germline V gene. This CDR3 is built from 14 residues. The V end lost 2 bases, the J end lost 5 bases, and 13 bases lay between the germline ends. In DNA form, the CDR3 reads TGTGCCAGCAGCTTACCTTGGACTCTGGACGAGCAGTACTTC. It yields the protein CASSLPWTLDEQYF.

CDR3 nucleotide sequence: TGTGCCAGCAGCGTAGAAGGAGACAGGGGAAACACCATATATTTT. This translates into CASSVEGDRGNTIYF. The gene calls are TRBV9 and TRBJ1-3, with D possibly TRBD1 on 6 matching bases. CDR1 SGDLS and CDR2 YYNGEE come from the germline V gene. The CDR3 covers 15 residues. V was clipped by 0 bases and J by 4 bases, with 11 bases between them.

V usage is TRBV5-4 and J usage is TRBJ2-3; 7 positions match TRBD2. Germline CDR1 is SGHNT and CDR2 is YYREEE (reference sequence). The CDR3 is made up of 15 amino acids. The J segment lost 9 bases and the V segment lost 4 bases, leaving 14 bases of the junction unmatched. The CDR3 DNA reads as TGTGCCAGCAGCCCTGATTTAGTGGGGGGGTTCACGCAGTATTTT. Translation gives CASSPDLVGGFTQYF.

The chain links TRBV5-1 to TRBJ1-2; no definite D call. The germline V gene has CDR1 SGHRS and CDR2 YFSETQ. The ends were cut back, 4 bases at V and 5 bases at J, with 12 bases in the middle. The CDR3 runs 13 residues. The CDR3 protein is CASSLEPRYGYTF. CDR3 DNA sequence: TGCGCCAGCAGCCTAGAACCTAGGTATGGCTACACCTTC.

The rearrangement joins TRBV10-1 to TRBJ2-3, with 8 positions matching TRBD2. This CDR3 has 16 amino acids. Per germline, CDR1 WNHNN and CDR2 SYGVQD (reference sequence). Trimming cost V 6 bases and J 8 bases; bases outside gene matches: 16. CDR3 sequence: CASRGGLAGAGGTQYF. The CDR3 DNA is TGCGCCAGCAGAGGAGGGCTAGCGGGTGCGGGAGGTACGCAGTATTTT.

This chain connects TRBV7-9 to TRBJ1-1, with D tentatively TRBD1 (5 bases). The CDR3 has 13 amino acids. CDR1 and CDR2 from the germline V gene are SEHNR and FQNEAQ (reference sequence). The germline V and J ends were trimmed by 6 bases and 6 bases, with 14 bases remaining between them. CDR3 DNA sequence: TGTGCCAGCAGAAAAGGGGAGGGGCCTGAAGCTTTCTTT. Translating it yields CASRKGEGPEAFF.

The gene calls are TRBV10-3 and TRBJ1-1, with 7 positions matching TRBD1. The V and J ends lost 7 bases and 4 bases, in that order; junction bases with no gene match: 9. CDR3 length: 14 amino acids. Looked up from germline, CDR1 is ENHRY and CDR2 is SYGVKD. CDR3 coding DNA: TGTGCCATCATACGGGCCCAGGGGGTCACTGAAGCTTTCTTT. Its translation is CAIIRAQGVTEAFF.

This clone has only a few counts. V usage is TRBV13 and J usage is TRBJ1-6, with D possibly being TRBD1 (6 bases). The CDR3 runs 16 residues. The germline V and J ends were trimmed by 2 bases and 3 bases, with 11 bases remaining between them. Germline V lookup: CDR1 PRHDT, CDR2 FYEKMQ (reference sequence). CDR3 DNA sequence: TGTGCCAGCAGCTTAAATGAGGGGGTCTATAATTCACCCCTCCACTTT. Protein sequence: CASSLNEGVYNSPLHF.

The chain recombines TRBV5-1 with TRBJ1-4; no reliable D call. V lost 2 bases and J 3 bases, leaving 11 bases between the germline ends. The germline gives CDR1 SGHRS, CDR2 YFSETQ. This CDR3 has 15 residues. CDR3 DNA: TGCGCCAGCAGCTTCGGAACAGCTTCTAATGAAAAACTGTTTTTT. It translates to CASSFGTASNEKLFF.

The V gene is TRBV7-9, the J gene TRBJ1-2, with TRBD1 matching over 11 bases. Trimming took 4 bases from V and 4 from J; bases not matched to a gene: 5. The CDR3 is made up of 15 amino acids. Germline V gene data show CDR1 as SEHNR and CDR2 as FQNEAQ (reference sequence). This chain's CDR3 is CASSYGDRGFYGYTF. DNA of the CDR3: TGTGCCAGCAGCTATGGGGACAGGGGGTTCTATGGCTACACCTTC.